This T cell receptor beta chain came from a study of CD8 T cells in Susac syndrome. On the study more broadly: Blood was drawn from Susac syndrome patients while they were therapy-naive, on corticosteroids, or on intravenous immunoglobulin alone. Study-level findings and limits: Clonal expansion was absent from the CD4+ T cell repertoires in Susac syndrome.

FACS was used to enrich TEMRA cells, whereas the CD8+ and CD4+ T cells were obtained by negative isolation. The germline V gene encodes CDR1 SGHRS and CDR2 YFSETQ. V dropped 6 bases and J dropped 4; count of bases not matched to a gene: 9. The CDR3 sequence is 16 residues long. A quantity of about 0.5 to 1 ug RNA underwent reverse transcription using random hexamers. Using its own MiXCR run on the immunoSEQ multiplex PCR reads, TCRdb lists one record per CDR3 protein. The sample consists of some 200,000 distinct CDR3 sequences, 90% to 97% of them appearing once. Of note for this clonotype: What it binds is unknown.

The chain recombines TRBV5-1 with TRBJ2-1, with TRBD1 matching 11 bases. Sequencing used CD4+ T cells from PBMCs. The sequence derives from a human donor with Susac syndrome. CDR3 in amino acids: CASNRPGQGGYNEQFF. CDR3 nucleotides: TGCGCCAGCAACCGACCGGGACAGGGGGGATACAATGAGCAGTTCTTC.